This TCR beta chain appears in the sequencing data of a study of blood T cell repertoires in COVID-19. Some clones are missing from TCRdb's copy, which holds only in-frame ones; the method was immunoSEQ multiplex PCR. The sample lists over 200,000 clones; 80% to 90% were seen once. Only one count was recorded for this clone. Sequencing input: PBMCs or T cells enriched from blood (not recorded which). This receptor was taken from a man aged 18 to 30 who had recovered from COVID-19.

The CDR3 region has the DNA TGTGCTAGTGGTTTGCAGGGACAATACAATGAGCAGTTCTTC. As protein: CASGLQGQYNEQFF. The chain links TRBV12-5 to TRBJ2-1; possibly TRBD1 for D (6 bases). The CDR3 has 14 residues. V lost 2 bases and J lost 4, with 9 bases in between. The germline gives CDR1 LGHNT, CDR2 FRNRAP.